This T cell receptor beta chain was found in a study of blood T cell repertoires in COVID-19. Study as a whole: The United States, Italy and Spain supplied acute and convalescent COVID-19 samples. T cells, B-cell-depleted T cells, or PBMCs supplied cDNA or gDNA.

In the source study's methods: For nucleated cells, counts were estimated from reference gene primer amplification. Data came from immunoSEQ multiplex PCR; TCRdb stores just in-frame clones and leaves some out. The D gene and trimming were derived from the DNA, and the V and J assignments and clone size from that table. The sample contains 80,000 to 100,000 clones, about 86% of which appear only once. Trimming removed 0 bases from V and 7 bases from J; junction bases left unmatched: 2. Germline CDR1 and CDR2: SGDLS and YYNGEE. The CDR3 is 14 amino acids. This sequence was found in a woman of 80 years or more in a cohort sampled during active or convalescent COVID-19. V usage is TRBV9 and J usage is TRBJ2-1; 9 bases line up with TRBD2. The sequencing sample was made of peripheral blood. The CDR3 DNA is TGTGCCAGCAGCGTAGGACTAGCGGCGAATGAGCAGTTCTTC. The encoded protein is CASSVGLAANEQFF.